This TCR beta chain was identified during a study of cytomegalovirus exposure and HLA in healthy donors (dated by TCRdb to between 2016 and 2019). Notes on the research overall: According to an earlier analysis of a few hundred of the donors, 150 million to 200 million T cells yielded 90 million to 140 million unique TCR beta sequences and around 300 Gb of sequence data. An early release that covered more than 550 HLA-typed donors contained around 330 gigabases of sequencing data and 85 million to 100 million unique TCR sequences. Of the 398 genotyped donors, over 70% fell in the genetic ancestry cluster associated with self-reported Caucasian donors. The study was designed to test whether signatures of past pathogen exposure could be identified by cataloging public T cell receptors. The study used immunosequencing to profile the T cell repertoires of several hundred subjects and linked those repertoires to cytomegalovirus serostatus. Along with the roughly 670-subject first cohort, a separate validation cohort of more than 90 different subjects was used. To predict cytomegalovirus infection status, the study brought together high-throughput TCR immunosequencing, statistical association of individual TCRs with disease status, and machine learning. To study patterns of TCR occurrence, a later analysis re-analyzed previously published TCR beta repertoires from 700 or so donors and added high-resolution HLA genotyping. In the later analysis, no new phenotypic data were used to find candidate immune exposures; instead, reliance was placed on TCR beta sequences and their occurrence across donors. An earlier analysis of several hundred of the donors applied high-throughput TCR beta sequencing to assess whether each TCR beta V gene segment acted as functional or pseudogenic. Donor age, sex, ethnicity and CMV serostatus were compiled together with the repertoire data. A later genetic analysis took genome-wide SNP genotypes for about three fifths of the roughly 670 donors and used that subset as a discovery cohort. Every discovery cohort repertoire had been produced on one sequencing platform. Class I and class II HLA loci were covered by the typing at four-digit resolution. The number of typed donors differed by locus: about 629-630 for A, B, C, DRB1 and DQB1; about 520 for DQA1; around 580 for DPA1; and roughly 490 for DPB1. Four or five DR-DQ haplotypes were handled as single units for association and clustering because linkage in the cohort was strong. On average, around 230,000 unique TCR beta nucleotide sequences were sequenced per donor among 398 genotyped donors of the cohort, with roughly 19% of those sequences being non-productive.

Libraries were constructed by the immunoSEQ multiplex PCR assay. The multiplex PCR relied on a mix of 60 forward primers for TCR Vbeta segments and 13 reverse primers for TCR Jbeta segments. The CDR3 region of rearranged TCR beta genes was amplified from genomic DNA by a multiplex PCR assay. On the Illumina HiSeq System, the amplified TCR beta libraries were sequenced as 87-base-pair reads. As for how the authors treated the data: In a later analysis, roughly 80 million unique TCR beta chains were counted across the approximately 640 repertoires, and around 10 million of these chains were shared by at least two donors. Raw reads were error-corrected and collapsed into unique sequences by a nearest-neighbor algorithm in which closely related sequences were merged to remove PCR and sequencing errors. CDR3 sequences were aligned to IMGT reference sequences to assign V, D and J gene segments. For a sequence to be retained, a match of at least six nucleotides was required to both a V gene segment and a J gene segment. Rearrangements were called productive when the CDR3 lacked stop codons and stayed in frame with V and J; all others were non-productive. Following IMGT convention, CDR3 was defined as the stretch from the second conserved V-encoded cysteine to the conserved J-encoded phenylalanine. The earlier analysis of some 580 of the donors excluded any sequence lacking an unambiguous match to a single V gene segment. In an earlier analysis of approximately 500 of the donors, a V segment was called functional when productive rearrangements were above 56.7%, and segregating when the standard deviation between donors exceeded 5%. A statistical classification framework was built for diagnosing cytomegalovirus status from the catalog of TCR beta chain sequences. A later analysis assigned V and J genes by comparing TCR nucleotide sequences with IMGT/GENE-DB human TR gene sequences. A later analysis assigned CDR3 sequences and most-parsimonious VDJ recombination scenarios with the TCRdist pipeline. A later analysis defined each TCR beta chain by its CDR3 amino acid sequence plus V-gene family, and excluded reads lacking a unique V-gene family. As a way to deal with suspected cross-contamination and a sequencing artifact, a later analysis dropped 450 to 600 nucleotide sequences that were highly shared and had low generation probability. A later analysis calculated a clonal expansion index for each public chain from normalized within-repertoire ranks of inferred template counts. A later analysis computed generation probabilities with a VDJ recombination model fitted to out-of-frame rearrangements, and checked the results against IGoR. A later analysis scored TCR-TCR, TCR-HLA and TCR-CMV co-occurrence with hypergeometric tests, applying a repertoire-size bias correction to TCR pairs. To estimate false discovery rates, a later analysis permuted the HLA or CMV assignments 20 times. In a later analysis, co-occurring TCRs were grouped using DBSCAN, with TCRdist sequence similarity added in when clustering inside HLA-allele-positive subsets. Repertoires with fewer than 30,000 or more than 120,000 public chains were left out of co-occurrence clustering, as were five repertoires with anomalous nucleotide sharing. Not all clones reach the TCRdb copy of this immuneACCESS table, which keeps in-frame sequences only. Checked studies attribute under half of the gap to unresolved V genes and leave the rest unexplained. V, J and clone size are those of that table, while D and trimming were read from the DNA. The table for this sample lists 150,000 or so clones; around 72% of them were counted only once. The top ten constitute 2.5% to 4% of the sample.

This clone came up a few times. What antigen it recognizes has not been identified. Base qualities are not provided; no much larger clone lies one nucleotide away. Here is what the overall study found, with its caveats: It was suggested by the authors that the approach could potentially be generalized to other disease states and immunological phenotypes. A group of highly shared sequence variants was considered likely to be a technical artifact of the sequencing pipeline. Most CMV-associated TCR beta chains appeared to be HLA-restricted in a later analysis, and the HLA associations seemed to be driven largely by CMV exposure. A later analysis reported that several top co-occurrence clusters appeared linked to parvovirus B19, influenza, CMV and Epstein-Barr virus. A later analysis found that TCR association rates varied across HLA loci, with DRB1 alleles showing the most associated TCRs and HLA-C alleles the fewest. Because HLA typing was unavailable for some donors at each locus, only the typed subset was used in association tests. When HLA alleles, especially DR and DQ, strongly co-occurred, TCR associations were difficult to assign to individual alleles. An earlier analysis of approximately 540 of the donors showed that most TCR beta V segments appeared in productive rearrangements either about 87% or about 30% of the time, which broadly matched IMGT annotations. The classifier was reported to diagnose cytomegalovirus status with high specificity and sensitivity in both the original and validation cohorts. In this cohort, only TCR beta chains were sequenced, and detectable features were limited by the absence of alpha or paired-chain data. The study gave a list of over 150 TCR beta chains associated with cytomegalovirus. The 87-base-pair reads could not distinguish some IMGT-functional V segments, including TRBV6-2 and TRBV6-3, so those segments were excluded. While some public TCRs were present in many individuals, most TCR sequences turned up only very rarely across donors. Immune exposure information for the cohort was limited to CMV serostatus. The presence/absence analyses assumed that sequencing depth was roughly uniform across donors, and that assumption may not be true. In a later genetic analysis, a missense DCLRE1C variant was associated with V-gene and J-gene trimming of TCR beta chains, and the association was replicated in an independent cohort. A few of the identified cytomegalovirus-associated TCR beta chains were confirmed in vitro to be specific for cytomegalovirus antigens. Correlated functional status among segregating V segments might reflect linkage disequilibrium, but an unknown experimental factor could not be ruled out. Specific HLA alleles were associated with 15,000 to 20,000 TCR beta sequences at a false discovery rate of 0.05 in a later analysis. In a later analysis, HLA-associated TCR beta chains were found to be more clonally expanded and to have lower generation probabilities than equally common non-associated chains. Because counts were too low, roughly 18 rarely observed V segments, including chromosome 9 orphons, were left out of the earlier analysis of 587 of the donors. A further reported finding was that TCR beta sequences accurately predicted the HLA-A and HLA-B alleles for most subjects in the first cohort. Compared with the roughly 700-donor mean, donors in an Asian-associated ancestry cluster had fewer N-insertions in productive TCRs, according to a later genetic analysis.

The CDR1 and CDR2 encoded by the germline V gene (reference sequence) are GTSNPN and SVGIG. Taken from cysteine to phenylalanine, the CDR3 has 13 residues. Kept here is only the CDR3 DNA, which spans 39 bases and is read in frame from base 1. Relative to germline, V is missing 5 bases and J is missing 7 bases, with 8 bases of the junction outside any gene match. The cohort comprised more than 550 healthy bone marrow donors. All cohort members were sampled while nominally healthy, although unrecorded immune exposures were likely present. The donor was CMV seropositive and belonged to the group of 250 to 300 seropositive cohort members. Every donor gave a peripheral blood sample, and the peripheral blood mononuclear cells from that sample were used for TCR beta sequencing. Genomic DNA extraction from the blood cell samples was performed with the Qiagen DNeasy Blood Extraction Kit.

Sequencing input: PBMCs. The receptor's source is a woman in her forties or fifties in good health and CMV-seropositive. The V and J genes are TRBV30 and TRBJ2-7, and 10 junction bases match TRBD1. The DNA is TGTGCCTGGGCCCTTGGGACAGGGGAAGAGCAGTACTTC. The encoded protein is CAWALGTGEEQYF. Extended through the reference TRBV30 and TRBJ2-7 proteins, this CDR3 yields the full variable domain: SQTIHQWPATLVQPVGSPLSLECTVEGTSNPNLYWYRQAAGRGLQLLFYSVGIGQISSEVPQNLSASRPQDRQFILSSKKLLLSDSGFYLCAWALGTGEEQYFGPGTRLTVT.